This section outlines one TCR beta chain sequence together with its context. This specimen comes from a study of Ad26.COV2.S vaccination and SARS-CoV-2 variants. The germline V gene encodes CDR1 SSHAT and CDR2 FNYEAQ (reference sequence). The ends lost 5 bases at V and 2 bases at J; junction bases unmatched: 8. The CDR3 length is 16 residues. Treatment: about 20 received Ad26.COV2.S at low or high dose, single or two shots; about 5 received placebo; per-sample allocation not given. All samples were drawn on day 63, counting from the first vaccine or placebo injection. The data were produced by immunoSEQ multiplex PCR, yet TCRdb's version contains in-frame clones alone and is incomplete. The sample consists of roughly 700,000 clones, about 90% of them appearing once.

The chain uses TRBV7-7 and TRBJ2-3, with 9 bases identical to TRBD2. Sequences were derived from peripheral blood, sampled in a trial of Ad26.COV2.S vaccine versus placebo. The source is a person between 18 and 60 years old who received the Ad26.COV2.S COVID-19 vaccine or a placebo. This CDR3 reads CASSPTSGASTDTQYF. The CDR3 DNA sequence: TGTGCCAGCAGCCCGACTAGCGGTGCCTCCACAGATACGCAGTATTTT.